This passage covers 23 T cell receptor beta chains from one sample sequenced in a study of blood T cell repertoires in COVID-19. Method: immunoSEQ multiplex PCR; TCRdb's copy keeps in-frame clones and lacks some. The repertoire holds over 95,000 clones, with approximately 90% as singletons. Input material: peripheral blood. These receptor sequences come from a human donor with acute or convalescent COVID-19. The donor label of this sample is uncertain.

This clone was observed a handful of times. CDR3 loop: CASSSLSSGRKTQYF. CDR3 nucleotides: TGTGCCAGCAGCTCCCTTAGTAGCGGGAGAAAGACCCAGTACTTC. The chain couples TRBV5-6 to TRBJ2-5; 9 bases agree with TRBD2. The length of the CDR3 is 15 residues. With 3 bases clipped from V and 6 bases from J, the junction kept 9 bases outside the gene matches. CDR1 SGHDT and CDR2 YYEEEE come from the germline V gene.

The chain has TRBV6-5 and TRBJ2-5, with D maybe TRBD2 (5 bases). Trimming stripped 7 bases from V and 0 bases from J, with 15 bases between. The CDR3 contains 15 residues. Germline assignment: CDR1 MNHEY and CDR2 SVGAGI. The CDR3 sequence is CASKEDGWYQETQYF. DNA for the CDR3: TGTGCCAGCAAGGAGGACGGCTGGTACCAAGAGACCCAGTACTTC.

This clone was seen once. The DNA of the CDR3 is TGTGCCAGCACAGTAGCCCCCGGGGAGCTGTTTTTT. Protein: CASTVAPGELFF. This chain uses TRBV2 with TRBJ2-2; D call uncertain. Germline V CDR1 and CDR2: SNHLY, FYNNEI. Trimming took off 7 bases at V and 6 bases at J, with 9 bases between the two ends. The CDR3 extends over 12 amino acids.

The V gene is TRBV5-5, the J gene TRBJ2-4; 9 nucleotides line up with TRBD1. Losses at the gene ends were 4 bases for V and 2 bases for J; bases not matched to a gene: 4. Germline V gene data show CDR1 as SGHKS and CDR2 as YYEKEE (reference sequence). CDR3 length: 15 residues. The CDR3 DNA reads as TGTGCCAGCAGCCATGGGACAGGGTCCAAAAACATTCAGTACTTC. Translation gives CASSHGTGSKNIQYF.

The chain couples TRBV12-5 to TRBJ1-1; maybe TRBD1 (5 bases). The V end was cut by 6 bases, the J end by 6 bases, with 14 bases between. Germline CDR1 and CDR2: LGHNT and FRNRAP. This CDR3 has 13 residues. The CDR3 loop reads CASGLGRGAEAFF. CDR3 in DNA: TGTGCTAGTGGCCTGGGGCGAGGCGCTGAAGCTTTCTTT. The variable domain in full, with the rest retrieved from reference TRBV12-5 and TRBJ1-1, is DARVTQTPRHKVTEMGQEVTMRCQPILGHNTVFWYRQTMMQGLELLAYFRNRAPLDDSGMPKDRFSAEMPDATLATLKIQPSEPRDSAVYFCASGLGRGAEAFFGQGTRLTVV.

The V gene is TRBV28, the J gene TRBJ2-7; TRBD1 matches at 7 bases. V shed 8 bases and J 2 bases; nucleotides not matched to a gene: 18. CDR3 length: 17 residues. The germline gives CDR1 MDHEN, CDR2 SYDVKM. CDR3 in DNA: TGTGCCAGCCAAGGGCTTGGTTCGGGACAGCCGGCCTACGAGCAGTACTTC. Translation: CASQGLGSGQPAYEQYF.

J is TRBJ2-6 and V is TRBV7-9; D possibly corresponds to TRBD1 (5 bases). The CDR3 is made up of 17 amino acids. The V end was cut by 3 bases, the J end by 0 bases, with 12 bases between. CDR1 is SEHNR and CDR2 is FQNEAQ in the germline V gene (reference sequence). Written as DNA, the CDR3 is TGTGCCAGCAGCTTTCAGGGATCCCACTCTGGGGCCAACGTCCTGACTTTC. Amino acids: CASSFQGSHSGANVLTF.

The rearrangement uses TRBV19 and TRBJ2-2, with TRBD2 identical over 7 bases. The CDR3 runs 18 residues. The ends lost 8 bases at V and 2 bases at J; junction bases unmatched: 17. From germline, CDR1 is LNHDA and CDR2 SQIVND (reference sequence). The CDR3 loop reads CASSRLAAPHLNTGELFF. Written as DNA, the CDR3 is TGTGCCAGTTCCCGGCTAGCGGCCCCTCACCTTAACACCGGGGAGCTGTTTTTT.

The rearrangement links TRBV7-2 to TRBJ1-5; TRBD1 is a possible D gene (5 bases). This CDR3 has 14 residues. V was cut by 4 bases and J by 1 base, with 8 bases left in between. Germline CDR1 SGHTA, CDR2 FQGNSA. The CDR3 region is CASSSRQSNQPQHF. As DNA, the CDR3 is TGTGCCAGCAGCTCGAGACAGAGCAATCAGCCCCAGCATTTT.

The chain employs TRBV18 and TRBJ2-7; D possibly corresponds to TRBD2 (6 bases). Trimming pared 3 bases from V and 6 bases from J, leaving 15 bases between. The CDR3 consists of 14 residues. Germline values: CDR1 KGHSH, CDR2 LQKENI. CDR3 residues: CASSPPGTPREQYF. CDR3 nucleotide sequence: TGTGCCAGCTCACCTCCCGGGACTCCACGCGAGCAGTACTTC.

The CDR3 nucleotides are TGTGCCAGCAGCGTAAACCCGGACAGGGGGCACACTGAAGCTTTCTTT. Translation gives CASSVNPDRGHTEAFF. The J gene is TRBJ1-1, the V gene TRBV9; the match to TRBD1 covers 11 bases. The CDR3 contains 16 residues. Trimming cost V 1 base and J 3 bases; bases outside gene matches: 5. CDR1 is SGDLS and CDR2 is YYNGEE in the germline V gene.

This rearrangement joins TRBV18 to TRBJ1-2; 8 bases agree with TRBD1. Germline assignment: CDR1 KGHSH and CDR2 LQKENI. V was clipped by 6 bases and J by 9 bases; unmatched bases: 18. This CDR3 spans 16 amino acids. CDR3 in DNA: TGTGCCAGCTCCCCCTTTGGACAGGGAATTAAGATGCGCTACACCTTC. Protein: CASSPFGQGIKMRYTF.

CDR3 sequence reads: CASSPGLVPEQFF. The CDR3 bases are TGTGCCAGCAGCCCGGGACTAGTCCCTGAGCAGTTCTTC. The rearrangement joins TRBV7-9 to TRBJ2-1; TRBD2 matches 8 bases. The CDR3 runs 13 residues. V trimming: 5 bases; J trimming: 9 bases; junction bases outside the gene matches: 6. Germline V lookup: CDR1 SEHNR, CDR2 FQNEAQ (reference sequence). The full variable domain, rest sourced from reference TRBV7-9 and TRBJ2-1, is DTGVSQNPRHKITKRGQNVTFRCDPISEHNRLYWYRQTLGQGPEFLTYFQNEAQLEKSRLLSDRFSAERPKGSFSTLEIQRTEQGDSAMYLCASSPGLVPEQFFGPGTRLTVL.

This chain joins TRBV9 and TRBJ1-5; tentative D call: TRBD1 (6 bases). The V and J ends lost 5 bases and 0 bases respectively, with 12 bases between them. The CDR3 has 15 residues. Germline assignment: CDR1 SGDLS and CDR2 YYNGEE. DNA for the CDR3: TGTGCCAGCAGTCCCACAGGGAATAGCAATCAGCCCCAGCATTTT. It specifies CASSPTGNSNQPQHF.

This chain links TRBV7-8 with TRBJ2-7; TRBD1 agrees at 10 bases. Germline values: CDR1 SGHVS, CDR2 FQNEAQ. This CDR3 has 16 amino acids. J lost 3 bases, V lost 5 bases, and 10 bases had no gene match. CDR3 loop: CASSRQGAGISYEQYF. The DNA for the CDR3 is TGTGCCAGCAGCCGACAGGGGGCTGGTATAAGCTACGAGCAGTACTTC.

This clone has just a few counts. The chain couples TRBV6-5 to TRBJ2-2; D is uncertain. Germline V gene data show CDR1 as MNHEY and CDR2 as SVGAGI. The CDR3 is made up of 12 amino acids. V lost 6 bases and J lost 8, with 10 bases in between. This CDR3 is CASSTYAGELFF. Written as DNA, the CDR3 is TGTGCCAGCAGCACCTATGCAGGGGAGCTGTTTTTT.

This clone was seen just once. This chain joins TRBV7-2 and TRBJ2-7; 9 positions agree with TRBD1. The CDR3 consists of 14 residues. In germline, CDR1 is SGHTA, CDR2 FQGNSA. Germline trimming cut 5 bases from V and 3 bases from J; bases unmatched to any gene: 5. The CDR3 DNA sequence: TGTGCCAGCAGCCGGGACAGGGTAGACTACGAGCAGTACTTC. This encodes CASSRDRVDYEQYF.

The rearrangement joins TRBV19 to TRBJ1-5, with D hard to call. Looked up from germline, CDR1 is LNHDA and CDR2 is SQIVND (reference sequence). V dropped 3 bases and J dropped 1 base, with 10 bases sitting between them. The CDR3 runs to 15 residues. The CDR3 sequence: CASSMYQQSNQPQHF. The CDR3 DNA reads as TGTGCCAGTAGTATGTACCAACAGAGCAATCAGCCCCAGCATTTT.

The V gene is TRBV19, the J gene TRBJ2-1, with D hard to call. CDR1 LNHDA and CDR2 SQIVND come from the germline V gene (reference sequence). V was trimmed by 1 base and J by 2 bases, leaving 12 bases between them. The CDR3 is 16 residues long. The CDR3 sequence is CASSIGLHLTYNEQFF. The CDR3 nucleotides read TGTGCCAGTAGTATAGGTCTTCACTTAACCTACAATGAGCAGTTCTTC.

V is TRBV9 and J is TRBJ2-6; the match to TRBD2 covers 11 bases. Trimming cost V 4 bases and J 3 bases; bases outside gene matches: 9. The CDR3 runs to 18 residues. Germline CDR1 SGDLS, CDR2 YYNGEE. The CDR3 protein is CASSSDPLAGVGANVLTF. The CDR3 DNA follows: TGTGCCAGCAGCTCAGACCCACTAGCGGGAGTTGGGGCCAACGTCCTGACTTTC. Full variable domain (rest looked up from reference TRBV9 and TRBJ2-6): DSGVTQTPKHLITATGQRVTLRCSPRSGDLSVYWYQQSLDQGLQFLIQYYNGEERAKGNILERFSAQQFPDLHSELNLSSLELGDSALYFCASSSDPLAGVGANVLTFGAGSRLTVL.

In nucleotides, the CDR3 is TGTGCCAGCAGCCCGAGAAATGAGCAGTTCTTC. Amino acid sequence: CASSPRNEQFF. The V call is TRBV7-9, the J call TRBJ2-1; D is undetermined. CDR1 SEHNR and CDR2 FQNEAQ come from the germline V gene (reference sequence). The CDR3 spans 11 residues. V was pared by 5 bases and J by 7 bases, with 6 bases between.

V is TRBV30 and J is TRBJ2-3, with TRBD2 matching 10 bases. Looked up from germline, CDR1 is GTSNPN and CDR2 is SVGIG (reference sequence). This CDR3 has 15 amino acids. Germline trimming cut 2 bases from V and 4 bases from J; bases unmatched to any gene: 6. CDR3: CAWSSLAGGPDTQYF. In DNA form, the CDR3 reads TGTGCCTGGAGTTCTTTAGCGGGAGGCCCAGATACGCAGTATTTT.

This CDR3 reads CASGSRPRTDYGYTF. The DNA of the CDR3 is TGTGCCAGCGGGTCCCGCCCAAGGACAGACTATGGCTACACCTTC. The chain recombines TRBV6-5 with TRBJ1-2; tentative D call: TRBD1 (6 bases). Germline V gene sequence: CDR1 MNHEY, CDR2 SVGAGI. V was pared by 8 bases and J by 3 bases, with 19 bases between. The CDR3 covers 15 residues.